These T cell receptor beta chains were read from a single sample in a study of T cells in Graves' hyperthyroidism and ophthalmopathy. TCRdb processed the multiplex PCR reads anew with MiXCR; each CDR3 protein has one entry. The sample gives about 200,000 distinct CDR3 sequences, 17% of which show up once; around 50% is in the top ten. The sequenced material came from blood. These TCRs come from a man aged 45-65 years with Graves' hyperthyroidism. Both conserved end residues are part of each CDR3. The D gene is left open where the match is weak. The listing skips clone size in some rows; elsewhere it reads once, few, many or a size class.

clone_size | j_call | v_call | d_call | cdr3_nt | cdr3_aa
- | TRBJ2-7 | TRBV11-3 | - | TGTGCCAGCAGCTTAGTAGCGGTAAGCTCCTACGAGCAGTACTTC | CASSLVAVSSYEQYF
many | TRBJ2-1 | TRBV11-3 | TRBD2 | TGTGCCAGCAGCTTAGTTAGCGGGAGCTATGAGCAGTTCTTC | CASSLVSGSYEQFF
many | TRBJ1-1 | TRBV20-1 | TRBD1 | TGCAGTGCCTTCCAGGGGGGCACTGAAGCTTTCTTT | CSAFQGGTEAFF
many | TRBJ2-5 | TRBV20-1 | - | TGCAGTGCTACTACTCGGACTAACCAAGAGACCCAGTACTTC | CSATTRTNQETQYF
many | TRBJ1-5 | TRBV30 | - | TGTGCCTGGAGTGAGGGGTTAGCTGGCAATCAGCCCCAGCATTTT | CAWSEGLAGNQPQHF
- | TRBJ2-6 | TRBV5-5 | - | TGTGCCAGCAGCTGGCGATCAGGCTCTGGGGCCAACGTCCTGACTTTC | CASSWRSGSGANVLTF
many | TRBJ1-3 | TRBV4-2 | TRBD1 | TGTGCCAGCAGCCAAGATGGACAGGGGGCTGGAAACACCATATATTTT | CASSQDGQGAGNTIYF
many | TRBJ2-5 | TRBV2 | - | TGTGCCAGCAGTGATCTTTCGACTGCACAAGCCCAAGAGACCCAGTACTTC | CASSDLSTAQAQETQYF
- | TRBJ2-2 | TRBV7-9 | TRBD2 | TGTGCCAGCAGCATAAGCGGGATCGGGGAGCTGTTTTTT | CASSISGIGELFF
- | TRBJ2-2 | TRBV12-3/TRBV12-4 | TRBD2 | TGTGCCAGCAGTTTCCCGACAACACCGGGACTAGCGGACCGCACCGGGGAGCTGTTTTTT | CASSFPTTPGLADRTGELFF
few | TRBJ2-5 | TRBV12-3/TRBV12-4 | - | TGTGCCAGCAGTTTGTCTAGCGTGCAGACCCAGTACTTC | CASSLSSVQTQYF
many | TRBJ1-2 | TRBV28 | - | TGTGCCAGCAGTCCCTTGACGTTAGAAATGCGTGATGGCTACACCTTC | CASSPLTLEMRDGYTF
few | TRBJ2-1 | TRBV4-1 | TRBD2 | TGCGCCAGCAGCCCCCTGGGGCTAGCGGACTCCTACAATGAGCAGTTCTTC | CASSPLGLADSYNEQFF
many | TRBJ2-3 | TRBV28 | TRBD2 | TGTGCCAGCAGCTATCGGTCGGTAGCGGGAGGAGATACGCAGTATTTT | CASSYRSVAGGDTQYF
few | TRBJ2-3 | TRBV20-1 | - | TGCAGTGCTAGTAACACCTTGGACGGAACAGATACGCAGTATTTT | CSASNTLDGTDTQYF
many | TRBJ2-5 | TRBV30 | - | TGTGCCTGGACCGGGGGAGAGACCCAGTACTTC | CAWTGGETQYF
- | TRBJ2-7 | TRBV13 | TRBD2 | TGTGCCAGCAGCTTAACTGGACTAGCGGGAAACTACGAGCAGTACTTC | CASSLTGLAGNYEQYF
many | TRBJ2-1 | TRBV5-1 | - | TGCGCCAGCAGAGTGCGGGGAGAGCCCTACAATGAGCAGTTCTTC | CASRVRGEPYNEQFF
- | TRBJ2-7 | TRBV7-8 | - | TGTGCCAGCAGCTTAGAATTTGGCAGCAGGCCCTACGAGCAGTACTTC | CASSLEFGSRPYEQYF
- | TRBJ2-7 | TRBV11-3 | TRBD2 | TGTGCCAGCAGATCGACTAGCGGCTACGAGCAGTACTTC | CASRSTSGYEQYF
many | TRBJ2-7 | TRBV20-1 | - | TGCAGTGCTTCCTCGGACTGGGCCTACGAGCAGTACTTC | CSASSDWAYEQYF
- | TRBJ2-1 | TRBV6-2/TRBV6-3 | TRBD2 | TGTGCCAGCAGTTCCTCGACCGGGACTAGCGGGTACAATGAGCAGTTCTTC | CASSSSTGTSGYNEQFF
- | TRBJ1-3 | TRBV6-1 | - | TGTGCCAGCGGGGGGTCTGGAAACACCATACATTTT | CASGGSGNTIHF
- | TRBJ1-1 | TRBV5-1 | TRBD1 | TGCGCCAGCAGCTTGACAGGGGGGCAGGACACTGAAGCTTTCTTT | CASSLTGGQDTEAFF
- | TRBJ2-4 | TRBV3-1 | - | TGTGCCAGCAGCCCGCCTAAGGGCCGAGCCAAAAACATTCAGTACTTC | CASSPPKGRAKNIQYF
many | TRBJ2-1 | TRBV24-1 | TRBD2 | TGTGCCACCAGTGACAACCCCGGGACTAGCAGGCACAATGAGCAGTTCTTC | CATSDNPGTSRHNEQFF
- | TRBJ2-5 | TRBV10-1 | - | TGCGCCAGCAGTGGGTCGTCGGGGACCCAGTACTTC | CASSGSSGTQYF
- | TRBJ2-2 | TRBV20-1 | - | TGCAGCACCCAGGAGGGGACTCCGAGAACCGGGGAGCTGTTTTTT | CSTQEGTPRTGELFF
few | TRBJ2-2 | TRBV7-2 | - | TGTGCCAGCAGCCCGCGCCTTTCTAACACCGGGGAGCTGTTTTTT | CASSPRLSNTGELFF
once | TRBJ1-2 | TRBV6-6 | - | TGTGCCAGCAGTTACTCAGGGGGGAGAGCTAACTATGGCTACACCTTC | CASSYSGGRANYGYTF
many | TRBJ1-1 | TRBV5-1 | - | TGCGCCAGCAGCTTCGCCGACAGGAACACTGAAGCTTTCTTT | CASSFADRNTEAFF
many | TRBJ1-3 | TRBV18 | - | TGTGCCAGCTCACCCGGGACATCTGGAAACACCATATATTTT | CASSPGTSGNTIYF
- | TRBJ2-4 | TRBV15 | TRBD2 | TGTGCCACCAGCGCCACCTCGGGACTAGCCGCCAAAAACATTCAGTACTTC | CATSATSGLAAKNIQYF
few | TRBJ1-2 | TRBV6-5 | TRBD1 | TGTGCCAGCAGTTACTCGGGGGACAGGGACTACACCTTC | CASSYSGDRDYTF
- | TRBJ2-1 | TRBV4-2 | TRBD2 | TGTGCCAGCAGCCCAAGGAGGTTCAGACTAGCGGGAGGGAGCTCCTACAATGAGCAGTTCTTC | CASSPRRFRLAGGSSYNEQFF
many | TRBJ2-5 | TRBV12-3/TRBV12-4 | - | TGTGCCAGCAGTTTACCTAGAGGGATAGGTTCCCAAGAGACCCAGTACTTC | CASSLPRGIGSQETQYF
few | TRBJ2-2 | TRBV10-3 | TRBD2 | TGTGCCGCGGGAGGACCCAGCGGGAGTCCCGCGGCCGGGGAGCTGTTTTTT | CAAGGPSGSPAAGELFF
- | TRBJ2-1 | TRBV29-1 | - | TGCAGCGTTGTACCAGCGAGCTCCTACAATGAGCAGTTCTTC | CSVVPASSYNEQFF
few | TRBJ2-7 | TRBV5-1 | - | TGCGCCAGCAGCTTGGCTCCCCCTGCCTACGAGCAGTACTTC | CASSLAPPAYEQYF
many | TRBJ2-1 | TRBV11-1 | - | TGTGCCAGCAGCCGGGTCGGGGGACGGACGTACAATGAGCAGTTCTTC | CASSRVGGRTYNEQFF
many | TRBJ2-1 | TRBV7-9 | - | TGTGCCAGCAGCTTAGTTTCGGGCTACAATGAGCAGTTCTTC | CASSLVSGYNEQFF
many | TRBJ2-7 | TRBV30 | - | TGTGCCTGGAGTGTACTGGGGAAAGACTACTACGAGCAGTACTTC | CAWSVLGKDYYEQYF
many | TRBJ2-7 | TRBV30 | - | TGTGCCTGGATGTCAGCGACCTACGAGCAGTACTTC | CAWMSATYEQYF
many | TRBJ2-1 | TRBV9 | - | TGTGCCAGCAGCGTAGGAGGTGGGAGCTGGGACAATGAGCAGTTCTTC | CASSVGGGSWDNEQFF
few | TRBJ1-5 | TRBV6-1 | - | TGTGCCAGCCGACCCCAGGGCAATCAGCCCCAGCATTTT | CASRPQGNQPQHF